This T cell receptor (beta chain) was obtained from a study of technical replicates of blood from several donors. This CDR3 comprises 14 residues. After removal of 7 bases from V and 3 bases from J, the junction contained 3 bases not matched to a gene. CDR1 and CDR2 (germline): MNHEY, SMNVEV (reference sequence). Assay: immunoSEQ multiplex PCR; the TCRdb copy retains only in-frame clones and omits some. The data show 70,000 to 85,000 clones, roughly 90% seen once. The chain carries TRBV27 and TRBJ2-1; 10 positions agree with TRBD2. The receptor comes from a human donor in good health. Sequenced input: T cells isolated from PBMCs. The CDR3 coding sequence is TGTGCCAGCACCGTAGCGGGAGGCTACAATGAGCAGTTCTTC. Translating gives CASTVAGGYNEQFF.